A selection of T cell receptor beta chains follows, all from one sample in a study of cytomegalovirus exposure and HLA in healthy donors. Repertoires were generated with immunoSEQ multiplex PCR, while TCRdb's copy carries only in-frame clones and drops some. Of a few hundred thousand clones in the sample, 86% were seen once. Source material: PBMCs. These receptors were taken from a woman between 18 and 29 years old in good health and CMV-seronegative. CDR3s include the opening cysteine and the closing phenylalanine or tryptophan. A D gene is named only where the DNA matches it firmly. Expanded clones get a size class; other rows say once, few or many, or leave the size out.

len,v_gene,d_gene,abundance,j_gene,CDR3nt,CDR3aa
14,TRBV28,TRBD1,-,TRBJ2-7,TGTGCCAGCAGCAAAACACAGGGGACCTACGAGCAGTACTTC,CASSKTQGTYEQYF
17,TRBV10-3,TRBD1,-,TRBJ2-7,TGTGCCATCAGTGGAGGACAGGGATCCTCCGCCGGGGCCGAGCAGTACTTC,CAISGGQGSSAGAEQYF
15,TRBV27,TRBD1,-,TRBJ2-2,TGTGCCAGCAGTCCCGGGACAGGGGTTCTCCGTGGGGTGTTTTTT,CASSPGTGVLRGVFF
12,TRBV28,-,-,TRBJ1-5,TGTGCCAGCAGGGCTAGCAATCAGCCCCAGCATTTT,CASRASNQPQHF
16,TRBV9,-,-,TRBJ2-2,TGTGCCAGCAGCGGCCGGCGGACAGCCTACACCGGGGAGCTGTTTTTT,CASSGRRTAYTGELFF
13,TRBV30,-,-,TRBJ2-7,TGTGCCTGGAGTGCCAGGGAACCCTACGAGCAGTACTTC,CAWSAREPYEQYF
20,TRBV4-2,TRBD2,-,TRBJ2-1,TGTGCCAGCAGCGGGAACGGGCTAGCGGGAGTGGGGTCGATCTACAATGAGCAGTTCTTC,CASSGNGLAGVGSIYNEQFF
15,TRBV28,-,-,TRBJ1-5,TGTGCCAGCAGCGACCTTGGACATAACTATCAGCCCCAGCATTTT,CASSDLGHNYQPQHF
15,TRBV11-2,TRBD2,-,TRBJ2-3,TGTGCCAGCAGCTTCCTAGCGGGAGTGTCAGATACGCAGTATTTT,CASSFLAGVSDTQYF
14,TRBV19,-,-,TRBJ2-2,TGTGCCAGTAGTATACCTAAATACACCGGGGAGCTGTTTTTT,CASSIPKYTGELFF
14,TRBV5-6,-,-,TRBJ1-6,TGTGCCAGCAAAGATTGGGGCATTAATTCACCCCTCCACTTT,CASKDWGINSPLHF
12,TRBV11-2,-,-,TRBJ1-1,TGTGCCAGCAGCTTCCAACTCTATGAAGCTTTCTTT,CASSFQLYEAFF
16,TRBV10-3,TRBD2,-,TRBJ2-3,TGTGCCATCAGTGAGATAGGCGGGGGGCTCACAGATACGCAGTATTTT,CAISEIGGGLTDTQYF
12,TRBV11-2,-,-,TRBJ2-7,TGTGCCAGCAGCTTTAGCTACTACGAGCAGTACTTC,CASSFSYYEQYF
16,TRBV28,TRBD2,-,TRBJ2-2,TGTGCCAGCAGTTCCCCGGGACTAGCGGTGACCGGGGAGCTGTTTTTT,CASSSPGLAVTGELFF
13,TRBV4-1,-,-,TRBJ2-7,TGCGCCAGCAGCCTAGCTACCGTGGACGAGCAGTACTTC,CASSLATVDEQYF
13,TRBV27,-,-,TRBJ2-7,TGTGCCAGCAGTTTATCGCCCAGCTACGAGCAGTACTTC,CASSLSPSYEQYF
14,TRBV2,-,-,TRBJ2-7,TGTGCCAGCACCCCTTCGTACAGCTCCTACGAGCAGTACTTC,CASTPSYSSYEQYF
16,TRBV9,TRBD2,-,TRBJ2-1,TGTGCCAGCAGCGCGGCTAGCGGGATCTCCTACAATGAGCAGTTCTTC,CASSAASGISYNEQFF
11,TRBV29-1,-,-,TRBJ1-1,TGCAGCGACAGGGTGAGGACTGAAGCTTTCTTT,CSDRVRTEAFF
13,TRBV10-1,-,once,TRBJ2-3,TGCGCCAGCCGACTGTCAACTGGAGATACGCAGTATTTT,CASRLSTGDTQYF
13,TRBV5-1,-,-,TRBJ1-4,TGCGCCAGCAGCTTAACATATCGTGAAAAACTGTTTTTT,CASSLTYREKLFF
12,TRBV30,-,-,TRBJ2-3,TGTGCCTGGAGTCCCAACACAGATACGCAGTATTTT,CAWSPNTDTQYF
17,TRBV7-8,-,-,TRBJ2-3,TGTGCCAGCAGCCCCCTGGGGGGGGGCTCTAGCACAGATACGCAGTATTTT,CASSPLGGGSSTDTQYF
13,TRBV5-1,-,-,TRBJ1-2,TGCGCCAGCAGAGAGGGAAGTAGCTATGGCTACACCTTC,CASREGSSYGYTF
17,TRBV27,TRBD1,-,TRBJ2-3,TGTGCCAGCAGTTTAGCCCTGGACAGGGCCGAGACAGATACGCAGTATTTT,CASSLALDRAETDTQYF
17,TRBV11-2,-,few,TRBJ1-6,TGTGCCAGCAGCTTAGTAAAGGCGGACTCCTATAATTCACCCCTCCACTTT,CASSLVKADSYNSPLHF
13,TRBV29-1,-,-,TRBJ1-2,TGCAGCGTTGTTGAAAAAGGAGGCTATGGCTACACCTTC,CSVVEKGGYGYTF
13,TRBV28,-,-,TRBJ1-2,TGTGCCAGCAGTTCTGGCCCCACCGAAGGCTACACCTTC,CASSSGPTEGYTF
16,TRBV6-5,TRBD1,-,TRBJ2-7,TGTGCCAGCAGTTCCTATGAGACAGGGGGGTCACGCGAGCAGTACTTC,CASSSYETGGSREQYF
16,TRBV6-1,-,-,TRBJ2-3,TGTGCCAGCAGTGAAGCCACCTCTGGGGGGTTAGGCACGCAGTATTTT,CASSEATSGGLGTQYF
12,TRBV11-2,TRBD1,few,TRBJ1-2,TGTGCCAGCAGCTCAACAGGGGTCGGCTACACCTTC,CASSSTGVGYTF
14,TRBV6-6,TRBD2,-,TRBJ2-1,TGTGCCAGCAGCCCCGGGACTAGGGGCAATGAGCAGTTCTTC,CASSPGTRGNEQFF
15,TRBV5-4,-,-,TRBJ2-5,TGTGCCAGCAGCTTGGAGCGCAGGGGCGCGGAGACCCAGTACTTC,CASSLERRGAETQYF
15,TRBV5-4,TRBD2,-,TRBJ2-3,TGTGCCAGCAGCTTAGCGGGGGGGGAGAAGTATACGCAGTATTTT,CASSLAGGEKYTQYF
15,TRBV15,-,-,TRBJ1-1,TGTGCCACCAGCCCAGGGGTAGGGATGAACACTGAAGCTTTCTTT,CATSPGVGMNTEAFF
19,TRBV30,-,-,TRBJ1-4,TGTGCCTGGAGCCCCACTTGGTCAGGGATAACCCCAACTAATGAAAAACTGTTTTTT,CAWSPTWSGITPTNEKLFF
11,TRBV29-1,-,-,TRBJ2-3,TGCAGCGTTGAAGATCTAAATACGCAGTATTTT,CSVEDLNTQYF
15,TRBV2,-,-,TRBJ2-3,TGTGCCAGCAGTGAAGCAGTCATGAGGGCAGATACGCAGTATTTT,CASSEAVMRADTQYF
15,TRBV7-7,TRBD2,-,TRBJ2-1,TGTGCCAGCAGCTTGGGGACTAGCGGTTACAATGAGCAGTTCTTC,CASSLGTSGYNEQFF
14,TRBV2,-,-,TRBJ2-7,TGTGCCAGCAGTGATGGTCTCAGGGGATCCGAGCAGTACTTC,CASSDGLRGSEQYF
15,TRBV19,-,-,TRBJ1-5,TGTGCCAGTAGTATAGGACAGGATAGCAATCAGCCCCAGCATTTT,CASSIGQDSNQPQHF
16,TRBV30,TRBD1,-,TRBJ2-7,TGTGCCTGGAGGGGCCTCCTAGGACAGGGATTAAGCGAGCAGTACTTC,CAWRGLLGQGLSEQYF
18,TRBV7-9,TRBD1,-,TRBJ1-2,TGTGCCAGCAGCCGACGCGGCAGGGGGCAAAAGACGAACTATGGCTACACCTTC,CASSRRGRGQKTNYGYTF